This T cell receptor beta chain stems from a study of CD8 T cells in ankylosing spondylitis. MiXCR was run by TCRdb on the 5' RACE reads, yielding one entry per CDR3 protein. The repertoire holds about 220,000 distinct CDR3 sequences, with roughly a tenth as singletons. There are many counts of this clonotype. Specimen: blood, either unsorted or a sorted T cell fraction (not recorded which). The source of this sequence is a male donor with ankylosing spondylitis or in good health (not recorded which).

The DNA of the CDR3 is TGTGCCTGGAGTGTGGTTAGCTCCTACGAGCAGTACTTC. It is translated as CAWSVVSSYEQYF. This chain uses TRBV30 with TRBJ2-7, with D hard to call. V lost 0 bases, J lost 0 bases, and 6 bases lay in between. The CDR3 spans 13 residues. Per the germline V gene, CDR1 is GTSNPN and CDR2 is SVGIG (reference sequence).